This is a list of T cell receptor beta chains from one sample in a study of blood T cell repertoires in COVID-19. The method was immunoSEQ multiplex PCR; TCRdb's version includes in-frame clones alone and lacks a portion of them. The sample carries about 370,000 clones, nearly 90% recorded once. The sample was PBMCs or T cells enriched from blood (not recorded which). The source is a woman aged 25 to 39 who had recovered from COVID-19. Each CDR3 is given with its conserved first and last residue. D genes are given only for firm matches. Only part of the rows carry a size: once, few, many, or a class if the clone is expanded.

j_gene	abundance	v_gene	d_gene	CDR3aa	CDR3nt
TRBJ2-7	-	TRBV9	TRBD1	CASSVTGTGNEQYF	TGTGCCAGCAGCGTGACAGGGACGGGAAACGAGCAGTACTTC
TRBJ1-3	-	TRBV27	-	CASGEYGNTIYF	TGTGCCAGCGGGGAGTACGGAAACACCATATATTTT
TRBJ2-7	few	TRBV7-2	-	CASSLAVGASYEQYF	TGTGCCAGCAGCTTAGCGGTGGGGGCCTCCTACGAGCAGTACTTC
TRBJ1-6	-	TRBV5-6	TRBD1	CASSYQGVRSPLHF	TGTGCCAGCAGCTACCAGGGGGTACGTTCACCCCTCCACTTT
TRBJ1-2	-	TRBV19	-	CASSMRDYGYTF	TGTGCCAGTAGTATGAGAGACTATGGCTACACCTTC
TRBJ2-3	-	TRBV10-3	TRBD2	CATKRSSGTSGDTDTQYF	TGTGCCACCAAACGGTCCTCCGGGACTAGCGGGGATACAGATACGCAGTATTTT
TRBJ1-3	-	TRBV2	-	CASSGSGISSGNTIYF	TGTGCCAGCAGTGGGTCAGGGATTAGCTCTGGAAACACCATATATTTT
TRBJ1-5	-	TRBV12-5	-	CASGLGINQPQHF	TGTGCTAGTGGTCTCGGGATCAATCAGCCCCAGCATTTT
TRBJ1-2	-	TRBV7-2	-	CASSPSVTQANYGYTF	TGTGCCAGCAGCCCCTCTGTGACACAAGCTAACTATGGCTACACCTTC
TRBJ2-1	-	TRBV7-3	TRBD2	CASSLNLAEGYNEQFF	TGTGCCAGCAGCTTAAATCTAGCGGAGGGGTACAATGAGCAGTTCTTC
TRBJ1-1	-	TRBV16	-	CASSQGKGQAFF	TGTGCCAGCAGCCAAGGGAAGGGGCAAGCTTTCTTT
TRBJ1-2	-	TRBV4-3	-	CASSQWEDYGYTF	TGCGCCAGCAGCCAATGGGAGGACTATGGCTACACCTTC
TRBJ1-2	-	TRBV24-1	-	CATSDPGARGYTF	TGTGCCACCAGTGACCCAGGGGCTCGGGGCTACACCTTC
TRBJ1-4	-	TRBV5-1	TRBD1	CASSPQGATNEKLFF	TGCGCCAGCAGCCCACAGGGGGCAACTAATGAAAAACTGTTTTTT
TRBJ1-1	-	TRBV14	-	CASSQLGGAYEAFF	TGTGCCAGCAGCCAATTAGGGGGGGCGTACGAAGCTTTCTTT
TRBJ2-3	-	TRBV5-1	TRBD2	CASSLAVVAGVGDTQYF	TGCGCCAGCAGCTTGGCGGTGGTAGCGGGAGTGGGAGATACGCAGTATTTT
TRBJ2-2	once	TRBV6-5	-	CASSLPEGTGELFF	TGTGCCAGCAGTTTACCTGAGGGAACCGGGGAGCTGTTTTTT
TRBJ2-7	-	TRBV5-4	TRBD1	CASSSSPDRPTYEQYF	TGTGCCAGCAGCTCTTCACCGGACAGGCCTACCTACGAGCAGTACTTC
TRBJ2-7	once	TRBV5-1	TRBD1	CASSLGGQGSYEQYF	TGCGCCAGCAGCTTGGGGGGACAGGGGAGCTACGAGCAGTACTTC
TRBJ1-4	-	TRBV5-1	-	CASKIVGGTNEKLFF	TGCGCCAGCAAAATCGTGGGGGGAACTAATGAAAAACTGTTTTTT
TRBJ2-7	-	TRBV6-1	-	CASARASYEQYF	TGTGCCAGCGCCAGGGCGTCCTACGAGCAGTACTTC
TRBJ2-7	-	TRBV3-1/TRBV3-2	TRBD1	CASSQGRDRGIYEQYF	TGTGCCAGCAGCCAAGGCCGGGACAGGGGAATCTACGAGCAGTACTTC
TRBJ1-2	-	TRBV2	-	CASSEGLFYGYTF	TGTGCCAGCAGTGAAGGGCTGTTCTATGGCTACACCTTC
TRBJ1-5	-	TRBV30	TRBD1	CAWSFDRATQHF	TGTGCCTGGAGCTTCGACAGGGCGACCCAGCATTTT
TRBJ2-7	-	TRBV27	-	CASSSRGMESRQYF	TGTGCCAGCAGTTCCCGAGGGATGGAAAGTCGGCAGTACTTC
TRBJ2-2	-	TRBV12-5	-	CASGFRQTHELGELFF	TGTGCTAGTGGTTTCAGACAGACCCACGAGTTAGGGGAGCTGTTTTTT
TRBJ1-2	-	TRBV2	-	CASSGFRTTNYGYTF	TGTGCCAGCAGTGGTTTCCGGACAACTAACTATGGCTACACCTTC
TRBJ1-1	-	TRBV10-3	-	CAISERSAGQRAEAFF	TGTGCCATCAGTGAGCGGTCGGCAGGGCAGCGAGCTGAAGCTTTCTTT
TRBJ1-2	-	TRBV19	TRBD1	CASRDRGRDHGYTF	TGTGCCAGTAGGGACAGGGGGCGCGACCATGGCTACACCTTC
TRBJ2-1	-	TRBV3-1/TRBV3-2	TRBD2	CASSQGTSGGLEQFF	TGTGCCAGCAGCCAGGGGACTAGCGGGGGTTTGGAGCAGTTCTTC
TRBJ1-2	-	TRBV13	TRBD1	CASSKRRGLYGYTF	TGTGCCAGCAGCAAACGCAGGGGGCTCTATGGCTACACCTTC
TRBJ1-2	-	TRBV5-5	-	CASSLGRGNYGYTF	TGTGCCAGCAGCTTGGGCAGGGGCAACTATGGCTACACCTTC
TRBJ2-7	once	TRBV5-1	TRBD2	CASSWTSAVADEQYF	TGCGCCAGCAGCTGGACTAGCGCGGTAGCCGACGAGCAGTACTTC
TRBJ2-7	few	TRBV2	-	CASSEVNEQYF	TGTGCCAGCAGTGAAGTCAACGAGCAGTACTTC
TRBJ2-7	-	TRBV5-6	-	CASSFQGYEQYF	TGTGCCAGCAGCTTCCAGGGCTACGAGCAGTACTTC
TRBJ2-1	-	TRBV20-1	-	CASVDNEQFF	TGTGCCTCGGTGGACAATGAGCAGTTCTTC
TRBJ1-2	-	TRBV4-3	TRBD1	CASSQAHPGQLYGYTF	TGCGCCAGCAGCCAAGCCCATCCGGGACAGCTCTATGGCTACACCTTC
TRBJ1-5	-	TRBV7-2	-	CASSFSGGYSNQPQHF	TGTGCCAGCAGCTTTAGCGGGGGCTATAGCAATCAGCCCCAGCATTTT